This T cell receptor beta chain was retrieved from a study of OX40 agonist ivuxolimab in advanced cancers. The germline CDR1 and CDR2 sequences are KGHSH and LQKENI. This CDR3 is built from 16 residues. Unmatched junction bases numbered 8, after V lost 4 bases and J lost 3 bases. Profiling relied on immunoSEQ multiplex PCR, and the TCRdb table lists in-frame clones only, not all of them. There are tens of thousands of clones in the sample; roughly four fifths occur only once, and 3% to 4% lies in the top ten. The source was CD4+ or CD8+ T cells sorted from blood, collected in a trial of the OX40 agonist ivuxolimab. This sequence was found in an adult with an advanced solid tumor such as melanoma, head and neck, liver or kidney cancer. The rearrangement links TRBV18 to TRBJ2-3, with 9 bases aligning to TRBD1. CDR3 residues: CASSLTGGGQTDTQYF. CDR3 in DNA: TGTGCCAGCTCACTTACAGGGGGCGGTCAGACAGATACGCAGTATTTT.